This TCR beta chain appears in the sequencing data of a study of beta chain features in type 1 diabetes. From germline, CDR1 is SGHRS and CDR2 YFSETQ. CDR3 length: 15 residues. Losses at the gene ends were 0 bases for V and 1 base for J; bases not matched to a gene: 3. A few counts support this clone. TCRB transcripts that were expressed got sequenced, as all of the isolated RNA had been reverse transcribed. Sequenced by immunoSEQ multiplex PCR; TCRdb stores in-frame clones only, minus some. The top ten clones hold approximately 0.041% of a sample with about 350,000 clones, about 19% of them seen once. CD45RO/CCR7/CD25/CD127/CD95/CD27 separated CD4+ naive, central memory, regulatory and stem cell-like memory cells by sorting.

V usage is TRBV5-1 and J usage is TRBJ2-5, with 7 bases identical to TRBD2. This sequence was found in a woman between 18 and 30 years old in good health. The sample was naive CD4+ T cells from blood. In DNA form, the CDR3 reads TGCGCCAGCAGCTTGGAAAGCGGGGCCCAAGAGACCCAGTACTTC. Translated: CASSLESGAQETQYF.